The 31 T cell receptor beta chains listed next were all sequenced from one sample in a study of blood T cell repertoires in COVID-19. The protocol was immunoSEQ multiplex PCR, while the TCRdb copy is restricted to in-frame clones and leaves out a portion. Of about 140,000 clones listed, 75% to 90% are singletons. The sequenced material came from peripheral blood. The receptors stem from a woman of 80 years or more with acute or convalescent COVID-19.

The CDR3 spells CASSLGGRRTDTQYF. The CDR3 DNA follows: TGTGCCAGCAGCTTAGGGGGGCGGCGCACAGATACGCAGTATTTT. The chain couples TRBV7-2 to TRBJ2-3; possible D gene TRBD1, 6 bases. Germline CDR1 is SGHTA and CDR2 is FQGNSA. This CDR3 has 15 amino acids. Trimming removed 1 base at V and 1 base at J, with 9 bases between.

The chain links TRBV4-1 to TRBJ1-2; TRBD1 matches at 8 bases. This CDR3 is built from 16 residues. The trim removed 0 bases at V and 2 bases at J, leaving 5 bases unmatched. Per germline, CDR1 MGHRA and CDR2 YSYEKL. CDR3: CASSQDARDRNYGYTF. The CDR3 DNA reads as TGCGCCAGCAGCCAAGATGCTAGGGACAGGAACTATGGCTACACCTTC.

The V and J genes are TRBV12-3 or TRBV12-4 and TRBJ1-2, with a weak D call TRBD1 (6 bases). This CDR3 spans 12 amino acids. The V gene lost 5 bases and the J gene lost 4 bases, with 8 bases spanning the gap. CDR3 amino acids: CASSGQFYGYTF. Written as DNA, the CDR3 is TGTGCCAGCAGTGGACAGTTCTATGGCTACACCTTC.

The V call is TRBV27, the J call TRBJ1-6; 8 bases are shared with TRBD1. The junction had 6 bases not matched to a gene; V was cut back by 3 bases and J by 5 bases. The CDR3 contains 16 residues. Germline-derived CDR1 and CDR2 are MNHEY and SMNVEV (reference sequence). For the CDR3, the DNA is TGTGCCAGCAGTTTCGGACAGGGCGGTGATAATTCACCCCTCCACTTT. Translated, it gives CASSFGQGGDNSPLHF.

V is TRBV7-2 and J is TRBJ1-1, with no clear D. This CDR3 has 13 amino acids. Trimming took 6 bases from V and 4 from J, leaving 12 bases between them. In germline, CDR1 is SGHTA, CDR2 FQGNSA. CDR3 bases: TGTGCCAGCAGTTCTCTATGGGCCACTGAAGCTTTCTTT. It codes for CASSSLWATEAFF.

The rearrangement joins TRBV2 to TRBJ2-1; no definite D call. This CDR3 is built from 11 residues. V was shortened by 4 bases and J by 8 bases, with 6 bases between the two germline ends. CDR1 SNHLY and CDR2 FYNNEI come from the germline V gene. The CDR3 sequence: CASSGQYEQFF. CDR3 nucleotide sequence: TGTGCCAGCAGTGGGCAGTATGAGCAGTTCTTC.

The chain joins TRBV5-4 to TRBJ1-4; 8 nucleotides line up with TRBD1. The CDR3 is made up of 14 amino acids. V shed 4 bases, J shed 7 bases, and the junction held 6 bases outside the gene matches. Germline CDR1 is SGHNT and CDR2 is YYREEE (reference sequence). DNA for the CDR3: TGTGCCAGCAGCGGGGACAGGCTTGCTGAAAAACTGTTTTTT. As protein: CASSGDRLAEKLFF.

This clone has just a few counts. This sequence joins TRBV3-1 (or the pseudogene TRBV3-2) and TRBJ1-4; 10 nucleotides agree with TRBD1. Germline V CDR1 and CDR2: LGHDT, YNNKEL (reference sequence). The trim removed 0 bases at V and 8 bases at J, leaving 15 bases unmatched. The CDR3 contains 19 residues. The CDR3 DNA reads TGTGCCAGCAGCCAAGATTCCGGGACAGGGGTTGCGTTGGACGAAAAACTGTTTTTT. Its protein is CASSQDSGTGVALDEKLFF.

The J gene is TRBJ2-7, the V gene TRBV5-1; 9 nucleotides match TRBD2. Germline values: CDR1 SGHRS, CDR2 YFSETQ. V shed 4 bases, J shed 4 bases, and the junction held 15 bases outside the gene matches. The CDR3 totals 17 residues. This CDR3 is CASSPRGRGGREYEQYF. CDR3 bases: TGCGCCAGCAGCCCTCGCGGGAGGGGAGGGAGGGAATACGAGCAGTACTTC.

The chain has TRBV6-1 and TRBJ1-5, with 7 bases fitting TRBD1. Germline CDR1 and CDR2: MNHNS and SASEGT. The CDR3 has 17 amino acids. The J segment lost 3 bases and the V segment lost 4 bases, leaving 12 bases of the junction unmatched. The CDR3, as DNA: TGTGCCAGCAGTGTGACTCGGACAGGCGGCCTCAATCAGCCCCAGCATTTT. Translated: CASSVTRTGGLNQPQHF.

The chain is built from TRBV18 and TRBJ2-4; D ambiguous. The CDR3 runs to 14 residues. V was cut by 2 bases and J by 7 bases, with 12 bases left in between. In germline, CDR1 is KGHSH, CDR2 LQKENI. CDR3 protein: CASSPGISGNIQYF. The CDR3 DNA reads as TGTGCCAGCTCACCAGGAATCTCGGGTAACATTCAGTACTTC.

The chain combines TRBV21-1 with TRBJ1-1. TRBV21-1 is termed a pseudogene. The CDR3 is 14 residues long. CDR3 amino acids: CASSKAPGWSEAFF. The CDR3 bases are TGTGCCAGCAGCAAAGCGCCTGGGTGGAGTGAAGCTTTCTTT.

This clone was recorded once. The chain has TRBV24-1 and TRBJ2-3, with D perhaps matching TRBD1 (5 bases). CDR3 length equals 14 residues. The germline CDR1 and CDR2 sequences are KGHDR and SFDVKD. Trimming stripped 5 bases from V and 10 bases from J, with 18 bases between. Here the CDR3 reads CATSVDGAPGSQYF. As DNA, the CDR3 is TGTGCCACCAGTGTTGACGGCGCACCAGGGTCGCAGTATTTT.

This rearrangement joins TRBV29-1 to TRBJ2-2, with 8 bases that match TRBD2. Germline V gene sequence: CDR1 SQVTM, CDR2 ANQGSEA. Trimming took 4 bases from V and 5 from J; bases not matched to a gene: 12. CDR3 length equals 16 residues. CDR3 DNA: TGCAGCGTTGTTCTCCGGGGGGGAAGGTGGACCGGGGAGCTGTTTTTT. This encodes CSVVLRGGRWTGELFF.

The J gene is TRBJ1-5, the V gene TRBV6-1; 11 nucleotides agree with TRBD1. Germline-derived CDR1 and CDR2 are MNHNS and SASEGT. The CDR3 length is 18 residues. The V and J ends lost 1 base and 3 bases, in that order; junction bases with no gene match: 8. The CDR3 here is CASSEDERDRGSNQPQHF. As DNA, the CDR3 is TGTGCCAGCAGTGAAGATGAGCGGGACAGGGGGTCCAATCAGCCCCAGCATTTT.

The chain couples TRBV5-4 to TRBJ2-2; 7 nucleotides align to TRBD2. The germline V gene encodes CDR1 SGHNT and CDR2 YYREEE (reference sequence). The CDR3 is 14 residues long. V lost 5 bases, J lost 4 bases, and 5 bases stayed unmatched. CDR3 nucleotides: TGTGCCAGCAGTCGGGACTACCCCACCGGGGAGCTGTTTTTT. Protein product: CASSRDYPTGELFF.

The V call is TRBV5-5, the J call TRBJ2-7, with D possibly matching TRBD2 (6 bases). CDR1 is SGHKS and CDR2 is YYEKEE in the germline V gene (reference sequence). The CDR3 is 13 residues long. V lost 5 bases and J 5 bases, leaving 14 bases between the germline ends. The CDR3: CASRSPPGDEQYF. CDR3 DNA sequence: TGTGCCAGCAGGTCGCCACCGGGGGACGAGCAGTACTTC.

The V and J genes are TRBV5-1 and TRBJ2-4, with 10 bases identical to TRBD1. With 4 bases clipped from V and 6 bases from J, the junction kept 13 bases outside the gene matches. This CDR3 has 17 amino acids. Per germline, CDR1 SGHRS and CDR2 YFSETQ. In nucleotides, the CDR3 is TGCGCCAGCAGCCCGCTAACCGGGACAGGGGCCGTAAACATTCAGTACTTC. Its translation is CASSPLTGTGAVNIQYF.

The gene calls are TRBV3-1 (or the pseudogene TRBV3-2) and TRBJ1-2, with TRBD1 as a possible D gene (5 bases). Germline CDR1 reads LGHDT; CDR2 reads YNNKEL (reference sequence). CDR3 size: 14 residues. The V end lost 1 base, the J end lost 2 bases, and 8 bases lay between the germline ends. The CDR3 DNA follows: TGTGCCAGCAGCCAAGGGCAGGGAAACTATGGCTACACCTTC. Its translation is CASSQGQGNYGYTF.

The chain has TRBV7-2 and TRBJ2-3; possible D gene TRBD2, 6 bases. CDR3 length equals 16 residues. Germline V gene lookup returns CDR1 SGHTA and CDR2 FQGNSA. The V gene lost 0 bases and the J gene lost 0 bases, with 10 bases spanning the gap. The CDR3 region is CASSLAAGRSTDTQYF. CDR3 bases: TGTGCCAGCAGCTTAGCTGCGGGGAGAAGCACAGATACGCAGTATTTT.

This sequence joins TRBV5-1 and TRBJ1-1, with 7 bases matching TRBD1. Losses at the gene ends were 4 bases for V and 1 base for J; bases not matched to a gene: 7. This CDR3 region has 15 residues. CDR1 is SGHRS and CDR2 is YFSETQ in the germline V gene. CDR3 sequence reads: CASSPGGTANTEAFF. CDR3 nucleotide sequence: TGCGCCAGCAGCCCAGGGGGGACAGCGAACACTGAAGCTTTCTTT.

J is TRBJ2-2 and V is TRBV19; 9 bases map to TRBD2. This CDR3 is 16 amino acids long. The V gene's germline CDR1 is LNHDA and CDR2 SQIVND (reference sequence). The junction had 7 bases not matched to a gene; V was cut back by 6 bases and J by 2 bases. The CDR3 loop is CASRRGSGGNTGELFF. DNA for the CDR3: TGTGCCAGTAGGCGGGGTAGCGGGGGAAACACCGGGGAGCTGTTTTTT.

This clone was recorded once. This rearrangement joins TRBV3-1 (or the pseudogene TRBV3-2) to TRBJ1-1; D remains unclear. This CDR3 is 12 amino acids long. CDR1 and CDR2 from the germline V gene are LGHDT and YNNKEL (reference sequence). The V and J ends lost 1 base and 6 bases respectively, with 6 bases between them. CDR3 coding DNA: TGTGCCAGCAGCCAAGTCGTGTCTGAAGCTTTCTTT. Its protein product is CASSQVVSEAFF.

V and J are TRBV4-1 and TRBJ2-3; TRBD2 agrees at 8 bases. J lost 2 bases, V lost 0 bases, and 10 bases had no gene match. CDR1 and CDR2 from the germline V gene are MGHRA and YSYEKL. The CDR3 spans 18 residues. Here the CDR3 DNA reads TGCGCCAGCAGCCAAGATGGGTTGGCGGGGGGATTCACAGATACGCAGTATTTT. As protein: CASSQDGLAGGFTDTQYF.

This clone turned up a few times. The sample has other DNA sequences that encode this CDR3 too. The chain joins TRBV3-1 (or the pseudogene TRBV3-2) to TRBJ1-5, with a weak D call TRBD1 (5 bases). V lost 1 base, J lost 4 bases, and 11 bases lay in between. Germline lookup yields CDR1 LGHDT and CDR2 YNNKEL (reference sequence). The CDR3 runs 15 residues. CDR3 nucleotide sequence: TGTGCCAGCAGCCAAGGTGGGGGGTCAAATCAGCCCCAGCATTTT. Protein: CASSQGGGSNQPQHF.

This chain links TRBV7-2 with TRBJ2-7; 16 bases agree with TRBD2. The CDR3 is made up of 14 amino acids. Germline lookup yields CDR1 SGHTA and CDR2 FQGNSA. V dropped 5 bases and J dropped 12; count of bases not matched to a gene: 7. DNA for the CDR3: TGTGCCAGCAGCCCCCCGGGACTAGCGGGGGGGCGGTACTTC. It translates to CASSPPGLAGGRYF.

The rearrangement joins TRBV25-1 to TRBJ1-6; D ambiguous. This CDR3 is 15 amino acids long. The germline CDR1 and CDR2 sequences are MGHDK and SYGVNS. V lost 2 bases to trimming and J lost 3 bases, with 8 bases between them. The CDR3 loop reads CASSEHSLYNSPLHF. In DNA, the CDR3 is TGTGCCAGCAGTGAACACAGCCTCTATAATTCACCCCTCCACTTT.

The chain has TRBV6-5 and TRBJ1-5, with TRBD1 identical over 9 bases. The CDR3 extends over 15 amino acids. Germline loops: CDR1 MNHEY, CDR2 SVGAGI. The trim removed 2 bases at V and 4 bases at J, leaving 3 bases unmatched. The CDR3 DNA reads TGTGCCAGCAGTTACGGGACAGGGTATAATCAGCCCCAGCATTTT. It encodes CASSYGTGYNQPQHF.

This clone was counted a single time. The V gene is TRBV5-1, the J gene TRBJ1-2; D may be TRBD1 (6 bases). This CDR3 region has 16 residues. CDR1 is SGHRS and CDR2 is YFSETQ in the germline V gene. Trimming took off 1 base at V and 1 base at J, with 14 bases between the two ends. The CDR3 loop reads CASSLTTGQLNYGYTF. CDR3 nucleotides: TGCGCCAGCAGCTTGACCACGGGACAACTTAACTATGGCTACACCTTC.

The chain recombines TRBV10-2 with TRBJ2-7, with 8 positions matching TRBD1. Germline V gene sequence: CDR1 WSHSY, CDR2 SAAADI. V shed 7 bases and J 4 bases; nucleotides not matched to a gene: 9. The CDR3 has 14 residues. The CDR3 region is CASNPRTGSYEQYF. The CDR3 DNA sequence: TGCGCCAGCAACCCCCGGACAGGGTCTTACGAGCAGTACTTC.

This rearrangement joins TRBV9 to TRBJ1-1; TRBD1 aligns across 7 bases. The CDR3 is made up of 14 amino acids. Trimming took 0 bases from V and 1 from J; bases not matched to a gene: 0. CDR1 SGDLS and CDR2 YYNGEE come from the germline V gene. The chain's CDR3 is CASSVGQGNTEAFF. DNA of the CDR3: TGTGCCAGCAGCGTAGGACAGGGGAACACTGAAGCTTTCTTT.